This T cell receptor beta chain was documented in a study of cytomegalovirus exposure and HLA in healthy donors. This clone has just one count. Researchers ran the PCR with 60 Vbeta and 13 Jbeta primers. Some clones are missing from TCRdb's copy, which holds only in-frame ones; the method was immunoSEQ multiplex PCR. The sample lists 75,000 to 90,000 clones; less than 80% were seen once. CDR1 is SGHRS, CDR2 YFSETQ, per germline. V shed 0 bases and J 0 bases; nucleotides not matched to a gene: 6. The CDR3 covers 18 residues. The J gene is TRBJ2-3, the V gene TRBV5-1, with 11 bases lining up with TRBD2. Sequencing input: PBMCs. The TCR sequence derives from a man younger than 40 in good health and CMV-seropositive. The DNA for the CDR3 is TGCGCCAGCAGCTTGGAAGGGACTAGCGGACTTAGCACAGATACGCAGTATTTT. Its protein product is CASSLEGTSGLSTDTQYF.